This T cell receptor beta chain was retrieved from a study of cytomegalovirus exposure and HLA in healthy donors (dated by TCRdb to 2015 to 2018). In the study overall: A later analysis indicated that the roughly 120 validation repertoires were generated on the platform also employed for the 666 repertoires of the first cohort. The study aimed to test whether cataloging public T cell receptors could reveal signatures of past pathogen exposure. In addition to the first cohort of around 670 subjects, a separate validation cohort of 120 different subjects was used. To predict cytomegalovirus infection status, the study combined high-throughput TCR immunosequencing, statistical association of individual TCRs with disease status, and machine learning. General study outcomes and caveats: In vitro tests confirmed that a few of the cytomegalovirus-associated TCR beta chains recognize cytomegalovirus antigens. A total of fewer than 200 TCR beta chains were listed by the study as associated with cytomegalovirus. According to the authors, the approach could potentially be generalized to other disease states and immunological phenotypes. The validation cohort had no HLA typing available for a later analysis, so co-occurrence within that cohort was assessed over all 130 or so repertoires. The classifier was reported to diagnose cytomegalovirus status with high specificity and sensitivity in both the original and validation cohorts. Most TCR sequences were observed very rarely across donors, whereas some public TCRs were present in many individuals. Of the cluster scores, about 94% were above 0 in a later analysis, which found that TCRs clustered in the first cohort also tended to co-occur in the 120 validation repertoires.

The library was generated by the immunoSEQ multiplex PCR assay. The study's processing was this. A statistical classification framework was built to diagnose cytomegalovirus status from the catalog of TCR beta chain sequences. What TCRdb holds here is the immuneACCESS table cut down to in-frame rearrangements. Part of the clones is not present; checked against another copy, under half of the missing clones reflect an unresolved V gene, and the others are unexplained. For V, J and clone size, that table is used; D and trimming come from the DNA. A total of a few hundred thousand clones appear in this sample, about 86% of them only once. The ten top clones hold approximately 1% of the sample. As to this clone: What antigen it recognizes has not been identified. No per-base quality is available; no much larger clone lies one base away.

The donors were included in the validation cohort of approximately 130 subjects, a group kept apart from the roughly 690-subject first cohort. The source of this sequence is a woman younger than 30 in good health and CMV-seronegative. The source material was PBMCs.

The CDR3 has the sequence CASSYSGVYQPQHF. The DNA is TGTGCCAGCAGTTATTCGGGGGTCTATCAGCCCCAGCATTTT. This chain joins TRBV6-6 to TRBJ1-5, and TRBD1 may be the D gene, going by 5 matching bases. As encoded in the germline V gene (reference sequence), CDR1 is MNHNY while CDR2 is SVGAGI. Including the terminal cysteine and phenylalanine, the CDR3 comprises 14 residues. Just the 42-base CDR3 DNA is kept, in frame starting at base 1. V is cut by 3 bases and J by 5 bases, and the space between the germline ends is 11 bases.